This is a list of T cell receptor beta chains from one sample in a study of cytomegalovirus exposure and HLA in healthy donors. Assay: immunoSEQ multiplex PCR; the TCRdb copy retains only in-frame clones and omits some. The table shows 150,000 or so clones, with 79% occurring only once. Sequenced input: PBMCs. The source is a man in his thirties or forties in good health and CMV-seropositive. Both conserved end residues are part of each CDR3. Fields, in order: J gene, V gene, CDR3 length, clone size, D gene, CDR3 protein, CDR3 DNA. D genes are given only for firm matches. The listing skips clone size in some rows; elsewhere it reads once, few, many or a size class.

TRBJ1-2	TRBV19	13	-	TRBD1	CASSKRQGNGYTF	TGTGCCAGTAGTAAGCGACAGGGGAACGGCTACACCTTC
TRBJ1-5	TRBV4-1	17	-	-	CASSQARDFTWNQPQHF	TGCGCCAGCAGCCAAGCTCGGGACTTCACTTGGAATCAGCCCCAGCATTTT
TRBJ1-2	TRBV6-5	12	few	-	CASSDRQYGYTF	TGTGCCAGCAGCGATAGACAGTATGGCTACACCTTC
TRBJ2-7	TRBV12-5	11	-	-	CASGRHYEQYF	TGTGCTAGTGGCCGACACTACGAGCAGTACTTC
TRBJ1-3	TRBV30	16	-	TRBD1	CAWDRDRGHSGNTIYF	TGTGCCTGGGACAGGGACAGGGGCCATTCTGGAAACACCATATACTTT
TRBJ1-1	TRBV5-4	14	-	-	CASSRRDTDTEAFF	TGTGCCAGCAGTAGACGAGACACCGACACTGAAGCTTTCTTT
TRBJ2-2	TRBV5-1	15	once	-	CASKDGTEVLGELFF	TGCGCCAGCAAGGACGGGACTGAGGTTCTCGGGGAGCTGTTTTTT
TRBJ2-2	TRBV5-4	15	-	TRBD2	CASSLSSGRSGELFF	TGTGCCAGCAGCCTTAGTAGCGGGAGATCCGGGGAGCTGTTTTTT
TRBJ2-1	TRBV7-8	15	few	-	CASSSQGLPLGEQFF	TGTGCCAGCAGCTCCCAGGGTCTTCCGCTTGGTGAGCAGTTCTTC
TRBJ1-6	TRBV7-8	16	-	TRBD1	CASSYGQGSYNSPLHF	TGTGCCAGCAGCTATGGACAGGGCTCCTATAATTCACCCCTCCACTTT
TRBJ2-1	TRBV4-2	17	-	-	CASSQITRGNSYNEQFF	TGTGCCAGCAGCCAAATCACGCGCGGCAACTCCTACAATGAGCAGTTCTTC
TRBJ2-1	TRBV9	12	-	-	CASSSGLTEQFF	TGTGCCAGCAGCTCTGGACTAACTGAGCAGTTCTTC
TRBJ1-5	TRBV5-8	15	once	-	CASSLPGVSNQPQHF	TGTGCCAGCAGCTTGCCCGGAGTTAGCAATCAGCCCCAGCATTTT
TRBJ1-2	TRBV4-1	15	-	TRBD1	CASSQPRGPNYGYTF	TGCGCCAGCAGCCAACCCAGGGGGCCTAACTATGGCTACACCTTC
TRBJ2-5	TRBV27	16	-	TRBD2	CASSFGRGGGQETQYF	TGTGCCAGCAGTTTCGGGCGGGGGGGAGGCCAAGAGACCCAGTACTTC
TRBJ1-3	TRBV6-5	15	-	-	CASSRTELSGNTIYF	TGTGCCAGCAGTCGGACAGAGCTCTCTGGAAACACCATATATTTT
TRBJ2-7	TRBV5-8	14	-	-	CASSLWESSYEQYF	TGTGCCAGCAGCTTGTGGGAGTCTAGCTACGAGCAGTACTTC
TRBJ2-7	TRBV11-1	15	-	-	CASSSRRGSSYEQYF	TGTGCCAGCAGCTCCCGTAGGGGTTCCTCCTACGAGCAGTACTTC
TRBJ2-2	TRBV2	15	once	-	CASSDSRRPTGELFF	TGTGCCAGCAGTGATTCGCGGCGGCCCACCGGGGAGCTGTTTTTT
TRBJ2-7	TRBV27	17	-	-	CASSQTSFGSSSYEQYF	TGTGCCAGCAGTCAAACTAGCTTTGGATCATCCTCCTACGAGCAGTACTTC
TRBJ2-6	TRBV7-9	15	-	-	CASSLGGAGANVLTF	TGTGCCAGCAGCTTAGGGGGGGCTGGGGCCAACGTCCTGACTTTC
TRBJ1-2	TRBV27	17	-	TRBD1	CASTPGQGYLRGYGYTF	TGTGCCAGCACCCCCGGACAGGGATATCTTAGGGGCTATGGCTACACCTTC
TRBJ1-1	TRBV6-5	13	few	TRBD1	CASRQGVNTEAFF	TGTGCCAGCAGACAGGGGGTGAACACTGAAGCTTTCTTT
TRBJ2-7	TRBV7-2	15	-	TRBD2	CASSLVGAGTSEQYF	TGTGCCAGCAGCTTAGTTGGAGCGGGAACTTCCGAGCAGTACTTC
TRBJ2-2	TRBV7-9	15	-	TRBD1	CASTDRTGGTGELFF	TGTGCCAGCACCGACCGAACAGGGGGAACCGGGGAGCTGTTTTTT
TRBJ2-7	TRBV7-8	16	-	TRBD2	CASSPRTSGDTYEQYF	TGTGCCAGCAGCCCTCGGACTAGCGGGGATACCTACGAGCAGTACTTC
TRBJ2-7	TRBV2	15	few	-	CASNRMIGGAYEQYF	TGTGCCAGCAACCGAATGATTGGCGGGGCCTACGAGCAGTACTTC
TRBJ1-5	TRBV2	14	-	TRBD1	CASSGQGGLQPQHF	TGTGCCAGCAGTGGGCAGGGGGGATTGCAGCCCCAGCATTTT
TRBJ2-1	TRBV18	14	-	-	CASSPGPSNREQFF	TGTGCCAGCTCACCTGGGCCCTCTAACAGGGAGCAGTTCTTC
TRBJ1-1	TRBV5-4	16	-	-	CASTRATAWGNTEAFF	TGTGCCAGCACGAGGGCTACGGCCTGGGGGAACACTGAAGCTTTCTTT
TRBJ1-5	TRBV7-6	13	-	-	CASSAGGNEPQHF	TGTGCCAGCAGCGCCGGGGGAAATGAGCCCCAGCATTTT
TRBJ1-4	TRBV5-8	14	-	TRBD1	CASSWTGTNEKLFF	TGTGCCAGCAGCTGGACAGGGACGAATGAAAAACTGTTTTTT
TRBJ1-4	TRBV5-1	15	-	TRBD1	CASSLDGTAPEKLFF	TGCGCCAGCAGCTTGGATGGGACAGCTCCGGAAAAACTGTTTTTT
TRBJ2-5	TRBV7-6	14	-	-	CASSLAGITETQYF	TGTGCCAGCAGCTTGGCAGGGATAACAGAGACCCAGTACTTC
TRBJ1-3	TRBV7-9	15	-	TRBD1	CASSQTGGSGNTIYF	TGTGCCAGCAGCCAGACAGGGGGAAGCGGAAACACCATATATTTT
TRBJ1-4	TRBV2	13	-	-	CASRTTANEKLFF	TGTGCCAGCAGGACGACAGCTAATGAAAAACTGTTTTTT
TRBJ1-6	TRBV25-1	17	-	-	CASSEGGWSSYNSPLHF	TGTGCCAGCAGTGAAGGAGGGTGGAGCTCCTATAATTCACCCCTCCACTTT
TRBJ1-4	TRBV11-2	14	-	-	CASSDSLQNEKLFF	TGTGCCAGCAGTGACTCCCTTCAAAATGAAAAACTGTTTTTT
TRBJ2-1	TRBV5-6	13	-	TRBD2	CASSPGLAGKQFF	TGTGCCAGCAGCCCCGGACTAGCGGGGAAGCAGTTCTTC
TRBJ1-1	TRBV19	12	-	-	CASSIPRLEAFF	TGTGCCAGTAGTATCCCCAGACTTGAAGCTTTCTTT
TRBJ1-1	TRBV10-3	14	-	-	CAISSQGMNTEAFF	TGTGCCATCAGTTCTCAGGGAATGAACACTGAAGCTTTCTTT
TRBJ1-2	TRBV5-1	13	-	-	CASSLDSSNGYTF	TGCGCCAGCAGCTTGGACAGTTCTAATGGCTACACCTTC
TRBJ1-1	TRBV29-1	13	-	-	CSVPDRSNTEAFF	TGCAGCGTTCCTGACAGGTCAAACACTGAAGCTTTCTTT
TRBJ2-2	TRBV15	15	-	TRBD1	CATSILTGGTGELFF	TGTGCCACCAGCATCCTGACAGGGGGCACCGGGGAGCTGTTTTTT
TRBJ2-1	TRBV5-1	14	once	-	CASSQRTSYNEQFF	TGCGCCAGCAGCCAGCGGACCAGTTACAATGAGCAGTTCTTC
TRBJ2-3	TRBV29-1	14	-	TRBD2	CSVGLAGVADTQYF	TGCAGCGTTGGACTAGCGGGGGTGGCGGATACGCAGTATTTT
TRBJ1-4	TRBV5-1	15	few	TRBD1	CASSFTGGRNEKLFF	TGCGCCAGCAGCTTCACAGGGGGCCGGAATGAAAAACTGTTTTTT
TRBJ2-7	TRBV27	12	-	-	CASSLPSAEQYF	TGTGCCAGCAGTCTGCCTTCTGCGGAGCAGTACTTC
TRBJ2-7	TRBV5-1	16	-	TRBD1	CASSLGGTGEGHEQYF	TGCGCCAGCAGCTTGGGCGGGACAGGGGAGGGTCACGAGCAGTACTTC
TRBJ2-1	TRBV6-5	14	-	TRBD2	CASNPHGRRNEQFF	TGTGCCAGCAACCCTCACGGGAGGCGCAATGAGCAGTTCTTC